A single TCR beta chain is shown here with its context. Its antigen is currently unknown. The method was immunoSEQ multiplex PCR; TCRdb's version includes in-frame clones alone and lacks a portion of them. The sample comprises over 110,000 clones, 85% to 95% of which are singletons, and around 5.4% rests with the top ten. These data are taken from a study of T cell responses to AZD1222 COVID-19 vaccine. The study, taken as a whole, reports: Dominant at 160-218 and 743-854, vaccine-associated CD4 TCRs also spanned spike. Clonal diversity was possibly underestimated, and white British individuals and females predominated among donors.

The sequence was obtained from an adult in good health. The material sequenced was peripheral blood, taken on day 0 of AZD1222 vaccination.

The CDR3 DNA sequence: TGTGCCAGCAGCTTAGGGGCACTAGTCTACGAGCAGTACTTC. It encodes CASSLGALVYEQYF. The genes are TRBV7-2 and TRBJ2-7; D perhaps matches TRBD2 (5 bases). The CDR3 totals 14 residues. Trimming pared 1 base from V and 3 bases from J, leaving 10 bases between. Germline CDR1 reads SGHTA; CDR2 reads FQGNSA. Supplemented by reference TRBV7-2 and TRBJ2-7, the full variable domain reads GAGVSQSPSNKVTEKGKDVELRCDPISGHTALYWYRQSLGQGLEFLIYFQGNSAPDKSGLPSDRFSAERTGGSVSTLTIQRTQQEDSAVYLCASSLGALVYEQYFGPGTRLTVT.